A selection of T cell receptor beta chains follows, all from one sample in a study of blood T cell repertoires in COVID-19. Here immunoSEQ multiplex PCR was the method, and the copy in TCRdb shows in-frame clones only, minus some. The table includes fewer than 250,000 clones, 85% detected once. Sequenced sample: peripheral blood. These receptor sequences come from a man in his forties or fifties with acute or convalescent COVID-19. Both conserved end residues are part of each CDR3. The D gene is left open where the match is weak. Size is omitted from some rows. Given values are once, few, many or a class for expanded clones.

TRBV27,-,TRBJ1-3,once,CASSSLRGSGNTIYF,TGTGCCAGCAGTTCTTTAAGAGGCTCTGGAAACACCATATATTTT
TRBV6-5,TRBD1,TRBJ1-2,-,CASSYSTGGFNGYTF,TGTGCCAGCAGTTACTCGACAGGGGGTTTCAATGGCTACACCTTC
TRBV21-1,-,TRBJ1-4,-,CASSKRWEGWEKLFF,TGTGCCAGCAGCAAAAGGTGGGAGGGTTGGGAAAAACTGTTTTTT
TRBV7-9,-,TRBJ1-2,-,CASSLDTNYGYTF,TGTGCCAGCAGCTTAGACACGAACTATGGCTACACCTTC
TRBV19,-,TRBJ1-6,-,CASSIATGGGSPLHF,TGTGCCAGTAGTATAGCAACGGGGGGCGGTTCACCCCTCCACTTT
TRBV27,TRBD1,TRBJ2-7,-,CASSLMGQKFYEQYF,TGTGCCAGCAGTTTAATGGGACAGAAATTCTACGAGCAGTACTTC
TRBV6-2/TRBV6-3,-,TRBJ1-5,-,CASSYSRVGQPQHF,TGTGCCAGCAGTTACTCCAGGGTGGGTCAGCCCCAGCATTTT
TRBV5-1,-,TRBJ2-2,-,CASSKDRNTGELFF,TGCGCCAGCAGCAAGGACAGGAACACCGGGGAGCTGTTTTTT
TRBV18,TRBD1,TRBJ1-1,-,CASSPDWTGGTEAFF,TGTGCCAGCTCCCCCGACTGGACAGGGGGCACTGAAGCTTTCTTT
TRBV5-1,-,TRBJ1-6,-,CASSLVAGINSPLHF,TGCGCCAGCAGCTTGGTAGCGGGAATTAATTCACCCCTCCACTTT
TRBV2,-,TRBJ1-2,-,CASSERRRAGGYGYTF,TGTGCCAGCAGTGAAAGAAGGCGGGCCGGGGGGTATGGCTACACCTTC
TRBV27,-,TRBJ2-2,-,CASSLSRANTGELFF,TGTGCCAGCAGTTTAAGCAGGGCTAACACCGGGGAGCTGTTTTTT
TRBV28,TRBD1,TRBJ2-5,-,CASSPMTGEETQYF,TGTGCCAGCAGTCCGATGACAGGGGAGGAGACCCAGTACTTC
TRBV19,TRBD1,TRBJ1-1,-,CASSIFGQGWYTEAFF,TGTGCCAGTAGTATATTTGGACAGGGGTGGTACACTGAAGCTTTCTTT
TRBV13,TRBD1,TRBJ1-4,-,CASSLGPGGDRNEKLFF,TGTGCCAGCAGCTTAGGCCCCGGGGGGGACAGAAATGAAAAACTGTTTTTT
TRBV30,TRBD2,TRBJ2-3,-,CAWSPRLAGGGTQYF,TGTGCCTGGAGTCCCCGACTAGCGGGGGGCGGTACGCAGTATTTT
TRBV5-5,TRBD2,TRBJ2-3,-,CASSLAIGGTTDTQYF,TGTGCCAGCAGCTTGGCCATCGGGGGGACCACAGATACGCAGTATTTT
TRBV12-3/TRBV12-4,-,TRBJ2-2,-,CASSFFSSGELFF,TGTGCCAGCAGTTTTTTCTCGTCCGGGGAGCTGTTTTTT
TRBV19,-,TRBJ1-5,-,CASSRGLQPQHF,TGTGCCAGTAGTAGGGGACTCCAGCCCCAGCATTTT
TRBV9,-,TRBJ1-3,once,CASSVEGVGNTIYF,TGTGCCAGCAGCGTTGAAGGAGTTGGAAACACCATATATTTT
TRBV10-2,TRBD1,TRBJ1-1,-,CASSNRGNTEAFF,TGCGCCAGCAGTAACAGGGGAAACACTGAAGCTTTCTTT
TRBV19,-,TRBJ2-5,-,CASSIGGLIQETQYF,TGTGCCAGTAGTATAGGAGGACTGATACAAGAGACCCAGTACTTC
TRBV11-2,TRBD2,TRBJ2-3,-,CASSLSAGGTDTQYF,TGTGCCAGCAGCTTATCAGCGGGAGGTACAGATACGCAGTATTTT
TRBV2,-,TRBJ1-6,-,CASRPTDINSPLHF,TGTGCCAGCAGGCCGACAGACATTAATTCACCCCTCCACTTT
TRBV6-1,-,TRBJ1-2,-,CASSDIQGSGYGYTF,TGTGCCAGCAGTGACATCCAGGGCTCCGGCTATGGCTACACCTTC
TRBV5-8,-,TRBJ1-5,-,CASSYLQGSQPQHF,TGTGCCAGCAGCTACCTACAGGGAAGTCAGCCCCAGCATTTT
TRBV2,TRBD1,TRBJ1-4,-,CASKSSGTGGEKLFF,TGTGCCAGCAAATCTTCGGGGACAGGGGGTGAAAAACTGTTTTTT
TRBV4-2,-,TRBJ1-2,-,CASSQQNYGYTF,TGTGCCAGCAGCCAACAGAACTATGGCTACACCTTC
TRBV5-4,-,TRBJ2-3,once,CASSLEVNRADTQYF,TGTGCCAGCAGCTTAGAGGTAAACAGGGCAGATACGCAGTATTTT
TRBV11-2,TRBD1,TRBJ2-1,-,CASSSDRGFYNEQFF,TGTGCCAGCAGCTCCGACAGGGGTTTTTACAATGAGCAGTTCTTC
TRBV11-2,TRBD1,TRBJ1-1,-,CASSPYRGQFDTEAFF,TGTGCCAGCAGCCCATACCGGGGACAGTTTGACACTGAAGCTTTCTTT
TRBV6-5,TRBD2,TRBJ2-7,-,CASRRIAGDSYEQYF,TGTGCCAGCAGAAGGATAGCGGGGGACTCCTACGAGCAGTACTTC
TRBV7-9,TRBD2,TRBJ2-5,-,CASSLVSGGEKETQYF,TGTGCCAGCAGCTTAGTCTCCGGGGGGGAGAAAGAGACCCAGTACTTC
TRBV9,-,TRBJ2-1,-,CASSGLFSDEQFF,TGTGCCAGCAGTGGACTATTCTCGGACGAGCAGTTCTTC
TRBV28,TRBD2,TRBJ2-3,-,CASSPLAGSTDTQYF,TGTGCCAGCAGTCCGTTAGCGGGGAGCACAGATACGCAGTATTTT
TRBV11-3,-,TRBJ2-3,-,CASSLPGTDTQYF,TGTGCCAGCAGCTTACCCGGCACAGATACGCAGTATTTT
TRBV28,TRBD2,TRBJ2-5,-,CASSFKWGGETQYF,TGTGCCAGCAGTTTTAAATGGGGGGGAGAGACCCAGTACTTC
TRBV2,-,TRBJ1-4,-,CASQNRDPNEKLFF,TGTGCCAGCCAAAACCGGGATCCGAATGAAAAACTGTTTTTT
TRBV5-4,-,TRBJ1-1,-,CASNAGRVGTEAFF,TGTGCCAGCAACGCGGGGAGGGTCGGGACTGAAGCTTTCTTT
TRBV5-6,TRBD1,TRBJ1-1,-,CASSSRGQGGTEAFF,TGTGCCAGCAGCTCCCGGGGACAGGGAGGTACTGAAGCTTTCTTT
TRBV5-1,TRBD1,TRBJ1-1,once,CASSSGQAGTEAFF,TGCGCCAGCAGCTCCGGACAGGCGGGCACTGAAGCTTTCTTT